Shown below are 6 T cell receptor beta chains from a single sample sequenced in a study of blood T cell repertoires in COVID-19. Profiled with immunoSEQ multiplex PCR; TCRdb holds only in-frame clones, not every one. The table lists tens of thousands of clones, roughly 84% of them singletons. Sample: peripheral blood. These receptor sequences come from a man between 60 and 75 years old with acute or convalescent COVID-19.

The J gene is TRBJ1-1, the V gene TRBV6-6, with TRBD1 identical over 10 bases. V was clipped by 5 bases and J by 5 bases; unmatched bases: 8. Germline CDR1 MNHNY, CDR2 SVGAGI (reference sequence). The CDR3 loop spans 15 amino acids. CDR3 sequence: CASSPRTGGKTEAFF. In DNA, the CDR3 is TGTGCCAGCAGTCCTCGGACAGGGGGAAAAACTGAAGCTTTCTTT.

This clone was picked up a small number of times. This rearrangement joins TRBV7-2 to TRBJ2-3; possible D gene TRBD2, 6 bases. The germline gives CDR1 SGHTA, CDR2 FQGNSA. The CDR3 consists of 18 residues. The ends were cut back, 2 bases at V and 0 bases at J, with 18 bases in the middle. DNA for the CDR3: TGTGCCAGCAGCTTAAGGCCCTTTGGGAGGACTAGCACAGATACGCAGTATTTT. Translating it yields CASSLRPFGRTSTDTQYF.

This clone was counted only a few times. The J gene is TRBJ1-2, the V gene TRBV7-2, with TRBD1 as a possible D gene (5 bases). Trimming shortened V by 0 bases and J by 8 bases, and 13 bases separated the two germline ends. This CDR3 spans 14 amino acids. The germline CDR1 and CDR2 sequences are SGHTA and FQGNSA. As DNA, the CDR3 is TGTGCCAGCAGCTTAGCAAGCAGGGATAAGGGCTACACCTTC. This translates into CASSLASRDKGYTF.

The V gene is TRBV7-9, the J gene TRBJ2-1; 12 bases are shared with TRBD2. The junction had 7 bases not matched to a gene; V was cut back by 5 bases and J by 5 bases. CDR1 and CDR2 from the germline V gene are SEHNR and FQNEAQ (reference sequence). The CDR3 runs to 16 residues. The CDR3 here is CASSPRLAGVNNEQFF. DNA of the CDR3: TGTGCCAGCAGCCCACGACTAGCGGGGGTAAACAATGAGCAGTTCTTC.

The V call is TRBV28, the J call TRBJ2-2, with 11 bases aligning to TRBD1. The CDR3 spans 14 residues. Germline V gene sequence: CDR1 MDHEN, CDR2 SYDVKM. V gave up 6 bases and J gave up 6 bases; unmatched junction bases: 3. The CDR3 nucleotides are TGTGCCAGCAGGGGGACAGGGGGACCCGGGGAGCTGTTTTTT. Encoded protein: CASRGTGGPGELFF.

This clone was recorded once. J is TRBJ2-1 and V is TRBV19; weak D call: TRBD1 (5 bases). The CDR3 is made up of 12 amino acids. Trimming removed 4 bases at V and 8 bases at J, with 9 bases between. The V gene's germline CDR1 is LNHDA and CDR2 SQIVND (reference sequence). The CDR3 is CASSKQGYEQFF. The CDR3 region has the DNA TGTGCCAGTAGTAAGCAGGGCTATGAGCAGTTCTTC.